These 2 T cell receptor beta chains originate from one sample sequenced in a study of cytomegalovirus exposure and HLA in healthy donors. Researchers ran the PCR with 60 Vbeta and 13 Jbeta primers. Generated by immunoSEQ multiplex PCR, the TCRdb table keeps only in-frame clones and is missing some. The sample includes some 270,000 clones, about 80% of them seen just once. Sequences were obtained from PBMCs. The origin of the receptors is a girl under 10 years old in good health and CMV-seronegative.

The V and J genes are TRBV5-1 and TRBJ1-4, with D unclear. The germline V gene has CDR1 SGHRS and CDR2 YFSETQ. Trimming took off 0 bases at V and 4 bases at J, with 10 bases between the two ends. The CDR3 sequence is 15 residues long. This CDR3 is CASSLALQINEKLFF. CDR3 DNA sequence: TGCGCCAGCAGCTTGGCCTTACAGATTAATGAAAAACTGTTTTTT.

V usage is TRBV27 and J usage is TRBJ2-7; no firm D call. The CDR3 extends over 13 amino acids. Deletions cut 5 bases from V and 4 bases from J, with 12 bases between. The germline V gene encodes CDR1 MNHEY and CDR2 SMNVEV (reference sequence). The CDR3 spells CASSPTRAYEQYF. The CDR3 region has the DNA TGTGCCAGCAGTCCTACCCGAGCTTACGAGCAGTACTTC.